This section outlines one T cell receptor beta chain sequence together with its context. This specimen belongs to a study of CD8 T cells in Susac syndrome. This CDR3 is 14 amino acids long. CDR1 is SGHTA and CDR2 is FQGTGA in the germline V gene. The germline V and J ends were trimmed by 5 bases and 4 bases, with 11 bases remaining between them. The authors reverse transcribed 0.5 to 1 ug RNA with random hexamers. Using its own MiXCR run on the immunoSEQ multiplex PCR reads, TCRdb lists one record per CDR3 protein. The data show 150,000 to 200,000 distinct CDR3 sequences, with around 95% seen just once and around 0.13% held by the top ten.

This sequence joins TRBV7-3 and TRBJ2-2; D assignment may be TRBD1 or TRBD2 (5 bases each). The origin of this receptor is a human donor with Susac syndrome. The sequenced material came from CD4+ T cells from PBMCs. In nucleotides, the CDR3 is TGTGCCAGCAGCCAGACGAGGGGCACCGGGGAGCTGTTTTTT. It yields the protein CASSQTRGTGELFF.